One sample yielded the 15 T cell receptor beta chains listed below, sequenced in a study of spatial heterogeneity in lung cancer (dated by TCRdb to between 2018 and 2021). Library preparation was by 5' RACE. Sequencing was carried out with a NextSeq 500. Using fastp trimming at Q25 and MiXCR clonotype assembly, TCRdb reanalyzed the public sequencing data and kept in-frame beta chains. One record per CDR3 amino acid sequence lists the most common genes and DNA. Across this sample there are about 5,800 distinct CDR3 sequences, with around an eighth seen only once. Of the sample, roughly 22% is held by the ten largest clones. This sample's time point label indicates: sample taken at primary tumor resection. This material consisted of normal lung tissue next to the tumor, taken at surgery. The receptors were gathered from a female donor with early-stage non-small cell lung cancer.

This clonotype is judged medium-sized. This sequence joins TRBV28 and TRBJ2-3; D not certain. Per the germline V gene, CDR1 is MDHEN and CDR2 is SYDVKM. The CDR3 spans 15 residues. Trimming pared 4 bases from V and 4 bases from J, leaving 15 bases between. CDR3 DNA sequence: TGTGCCAGCAGTTCCCTCGGCCTGGAATCAGATACGCAGTATTTT. Translated, it gives CASSSLGLESDTQYF.

There are many counts of this clonotype. The CDR3 DNA is TGTGCCAGCAGCTTGGTAGTGAGAGATACGCAGTATTTT. It translates to CASSLVVRDTQYF. This chain connects TRBV7-2 to TRBJ2-3; D ambiguous. The CDR3 has 13 amino acids. CDR1 and CDR2 (germline): SGHTA, FQGNSA. V lost 3 bases and J 5 bases, leaving 9 bases between the germline ends. Full variable domain (missing parts from reference TRBV7-2 and TRBJ2-3): GAGVSQSPSNKVTEKGKDVELRCDPISGHTALYWYRQSLGQGLEFLIYFQGNSAPDKSGLPSDRFSAERTGGSVSTLTIQRTQQEDSAVYLCASSLVVRDTQYFGPGTRLTVL.

This clonotype was detected ten times or more. The gene calls are TRBV30 and TRBJ2-7; 11 bases are shared with TRBD2. The junction had 2 bases not matched to a gene; V was cut back by 4 bases and J by 6 bases. Germline assignment: CDR1 GTSNPN and CDR2 SVGIG (reference sequence). The CDR3 has 12 residues. In DNA, the CDR3 is TGTGCCTGGACTAGCGGGGGGAGCGAGCAGTACTTC. As protein: CAWTSGGSEQYF.

Ten or more counts support this clonotype. Relative to the germline gene, one junction end is altered; a read error may explain this. The chain uses TRBV28 and TRBJ2-7, with D possibly matching TRBD1 (5 bases). This CDR3 is 11 amino acids long. Germline CDR1 reads MDHEN; CDR2 reads SYDVKM. This chain's CDR3 is CASSFLDTLNF. The CDR3 bases are TGTGCCAGCAGTTTCCTGGACACGTTAAACTTC.

In this sample, this clonotype turned up many times. The rearrangement joins TRBV2 to TRBJ1-5; D remains ambiguous. Per the germline V gene, CDR1 is SNHLY and CDR2 is FYNNEI. This CDR3 has 12 amino acids. The germline V and J ends were trimmed by 8 bases and 4 bases, with 9 bases remaining between them. CDR3 protein: CASQEVNQPQHF. The CDR3 nucleotides are TGTGCCAGCCAAGAGGTTAATCAGCCCCAGCATTTT.

This clonotype turned up a few times. V is TRBV29-1 and J is TRBJ2-7; D perhaps matches TRBD1 (6 bases). Looked up from germline, CDR1 is SQVTM and CDR2 is ANQGSEA. Trimming removed 6 bases from V and 5 bases from J, with 14 bases in between. This CDR3 has 12 residues. CDR3 residues: CSVKVRGHEQYF. The CDR3 DNA reads as TGCAGCGTAAAAGTCAGGGGCCACGAGCAGTACTTC.

The chain couples TRBV7-9 to TRBJ2-7; the D is unclear. The germline CDR1 and CDR2 sequences are SEHNR and FQNEAQ (reference sequence). This CDR3 has 14 residues. V was trimmed by 3 bases and J by 2 bases, leaving 11 bases between them. This chain's CDR3 is CASSLDPPPYEQYF. In DNA form, the CDR3 reads TGTGCCAGCAGCTTGGACCCTCCCCCCTACGAGCAGTACTTC.

This clonotype was detected a few times. The V gene is TRBV7-7, the J gene TRBJ2-6; D is uncertain. This CDR3 contains 12 residues. Germline V gene data show CDR1 as SSHAT and CDR2 as FNYEAQ (reference sequence). Trimming stripped 10 bases from V and 2 bases from J, with 6 bases between. CDR3 DNA sequence: TGTGCCATTAGAACTGGGGCCAACGTCCTGACTTTC. Translating gives CAIRTGANVLTF.

This chain uses TRBV6-2 or TRBV6-3 with TRBJ2-3; a weak D match, TRBD2 (6 bases). This CDR3 comprises 14 residues. V was cut by 6 bases and J by 1 base, with 11 bases left in between. Germline loops: CDR1 MNHEY, CDR2 SVGEGT. In DNA, the CDR3 is TGTGCCAGCAGCCCAAGCGGGCGCACAGATACGCAGTATTTT. Protein: CASSPSGRTDTQYF.

This clonotype was seen at least ten times. This chain uses TRBV6-1 with TRBJ2-1; 13 nucleotides line up with TRBD2. The germline CDR1 and CDR2 sequences are MNHNS and SASEGT. The CDR3 sequence is 15 residues long. The J segment lost 9 bases and the V segment lost 8 bases, leaving 10 bases of the junction unmatched. The CDR3 region has the DNA TGTGCCAGCGGGGGGACTAGCGGGACCCACGTTGAGCAGTTCTTC. Translating gives CASGGTSGTHVEQFF.

This clonotype was seen repeatedly, ten times or more. The J gene is TRBJ2-7, the V gene TRBV6-6, with D possibly being TRBD2 (6 bases). With 4 bases removed from V and 5 bases from J, the gap between germline ends came to 12 bases. The CDR3 is made up of 13 amino acids. From germline, CDR1 is MNHNY and CDR2 SVGAGI (reference sequence). The CDR3 sequence is CASSLTEGHEQYV. CDR3 coding DNA: TGTGCCAGCAGTTTGACGGAGGGGCACGAGCAGTACGTC.

This chain uses TRBV6-5 with TRBJ2-7, with unresolved D. Germline CDR1 and CDR2: MNHEY and SVGAGI. Trimming left V 8 bases short and J 9 bases short, with 8 bases between. This CDR3 has 9 residues. DNA for the CDR3: TGTGCCAGCTTTCCCGGGCAGTACGTC. It encodes CASFPGQYV.

This clonotype was observed many times. As DNA, the CDR3 is TGTGCCAGCAGCCCACCGACTAGCGGGACGTCCAAGACGCAGTATTTT. Its protein is CASSPPTSGTSKTQYF. The chain is built from TRBV5-4 and TRBJ2-3, with 11 bases identical to TRBD2. The CDR3 contains 16 residues. Germline V gene data show CDR1 as SGHNT and CDR2 as YYREEE (reference sequence). The V segment lost 4 bases and the J segment 9 bases; nucleotides outside the gene matches: 13. Looking up the rest from reference TRBV5-4 and TRBJ2-3 gives the full variable domain: ETGVTQSPTHLIKTRGQQVTLRCSSQSGHNTVSWYQQALGQGPQFIFQYYREEENGRGNFPPRFSGLQFPNYSSELNVNALELDDSALYLCASSPPTSGTSKTQYFGPGTRLTVL.

This clonotype rates as medium-sized (0.01 to 0.1%). The V and J genes are TRBV4-1 and TRBJ2-1; TRBD2 matches at 7 bases. The trim removed 1 base at V and 6 bases at J, leaving 12 bases unmatched. Germline-derived CDR1 and CDR2 are MGHRA and YSYEKL. This CDR3 contains 17 residues. The CDR3 spells CASSQGRLRRGSNEQFF. DNA for the CDR3: TGCGCCAGCAGCCAAGGTCGCTTGCGGCGGGGGAGCAATGAGCAGTTCTTC.

This clonotype was found many times. This rearrangement joins TRBV7-6 to TRBJ2-1; a possible D gene is TRBD1 (6 bases). The V gene's germline CDR1 is SGHVS and CDR2 FNYEAQ. V was clipped by 3 bases and J by 7 bases, with 10 bases between them. This CDR3 is 13 amino acids long. CDR3 sequence: CASSLRQGNEQFF. CDR3 DNA: TGTGCCAGCAGCTTGAGGCAGGGGAATGAGCAGTTCTTC. Combining the CDR3 with reference TRBV7-6 and TRBJ2-1 gives the whole variable domain GAGVSQSPRYKVTKRGQDVALRCDPISGHVSLYWYRQALGQGPEFLTYFNYEAQQDKSGLPNDRFSAERPEGSISTLTIQRTEQRDSAMYRCASSLRQGNEQFFGPGTRLTVL.